This is a list of T cell receptor beta chains from one sample in a study of response to subunit inactivated influenza vaccine. Using its own MiXCR run on the RT-PCR reads, TCRdb lists one record per CDR3 protein. The sample lists 400,000 to 650,000 distinct CDR3 sequences; around 7.9% were seen once. The sequencing used PBMCs from blood, collected about 23 months after vaccination. All receptors derive from a man aged 50 to 69 who received an inactivated influenza vaccine. CDR3s include the opening cysteine and the closing phenylalanine or tryptophan. Fields, in order: V gene, J gene, clone size, D gene, CDR3 protein, CDR3 DNA. The D gene is left open where the match is weak. Rows may omit the clone size; those that give it use once, few, many or a size class.

TRBV6-5	TRBJ2-1	few	.	CASSYSMGIVFF	TGTGCCAGCAGTTACTCGATGGGAATCGTGTTCTTC
TRBV4-3	TRBJ2-7	.	.	CASSQDSSGEQYF	TGCGCCAGCAGCCAAGATTCGAGCGGCGAGCAGTACTTC
TRBV7-7	TRBJ2-2	.	.	CASSAYLLTNTTRTPGSCFF	.
TRBV5-1	TRBJ2-1	many	.	CASSWGQYNEQFF	TGCGCCAGCAGCTGGGGGCAGTACAATGAGCAGTTCTTC
TRBV5-4	TRBJ2-2	.	.	CASSINWAPNTGELFF	TGTGCCAGCAGCATTAACTGGGCCCCGAACACCGGGGAGCTGTTTTTT
TRBV4-2	TRBJ2-7	few	.	CASSPAISSYEQYF	TGTGCCAGCAGCCCGGCGATTAGCTCCTACGAGCAGTACTTC
TRBV28	TRBJ1-1	many	TRBD1	CASRDRGAIPEAFF	TGTGCCAGCAGAGACAGGGGCGCCATCCCTGAAGCTTTCTTT
TRBV12-3/TRBV12-4	TRBJ2-1	.	.	CASTGSGESEQFF	TGTGCCAGCACCGGGTCCGGTGAGAGTGAGCAGTTCTTC
TRBV10-3	TRBJ2-1	few	TRBD1	CATGQGGNEQFF	TGTGCCACGGGACAGGGGGGAAATGAGCAGTTCTTC
TRBV7-9	TRBJ2-2	.	TRBD1	CASSYPSGQGNTGELFF	TGTGCCAGCAGCTACCCTTCGGGACAGGGAAACACCGGGGAGCTGTTTTTT
TRBV7-7	TRBJ2-5	few	.	CASSFGQMETQYF	TGTGCCAGCAGCTTTGGACAAATGGAGACCCAGTACTTC
TRBV5-1	TRBJ2-7	.	.	CASSLNQAYEQYF	TGCGCCAGCAGCTTGAATCAGGCCTACGAGCAGTACTTC
TRBV9	TRBJ2-5	.	TRBD2	CASATGGGSQETQYF	TGTGCCAGCGCCACTGGGGGGGGAAGCCAAGAGACCCAGTACTTC
TRBV12-3/TRBV12-4	TRBJ2-7	many	.	CASSQGRETGRYEQYF	TGTGCCAGCAGTCAGGGAAGAGAGACTGGACGCTACGAGCAGTACTTC
TRBV20-1	TRBJ2-3	many	TRBD1	CSGDRRDTQYF	TGCAGTGGGGACAGGCGAGATACGCAGTATTTT
TRBV20-1	TRBJ2-7	.	.	CSAKDTYEQYF	TGCAGTGCTAAGGACACCTACGAGCAGTACTTC
TRBV10-3	TRBJ1-4	few	TRBD1	CAISDPGTGGEKLFF	TGTGCCATCAGTGACCCCGGGACAGGTGGTGAAAAACTGTTTTTT
TRBV7-9	TRBJ2-4	.	.	CASSRDFASKNIQYF	TGTGCCAGCAGCAGGGACTTCGCTTCCAAAAACATTCAGTACTTC
TRBV12-3/TRBV12-4	TRBJ2-3	many	TRBD1	CASSLYGDREGDTQYF	TGTGCCAGCAGTTTATATGGGGACAGGGAAGGAGATACGCAGTATTTT
TRBV5-1	TRBJ2-5	.	TRBD2	CASSSASGGTETQYF	TGCGCCAGCAGCTCGGCTAGCGGGGGGACGGAGACCCAGTACTTC
TRBV20-1	TRBJ1-5	.	.	CSARDPISNQPQHF	TGCAGTGCTAGAGATCCCATTAGCAATCAGCCCCAGCATTTT
TRBV5-1	TRBJ2-6	many	.	CASSLDTSGANVLTF	TGCGCCAGCAGCCTGGACACCTCTGGGGCCAACGTCCTGACTTTC
TRBV7-2	TRBJ2-3	few	.	CASSRGLPSTDTQYF	TGTGCCAGCAGCAGGGGTCTTCCTAGCACAGATACGCAGTATTTT
TRBV5-1	TRBJ2-6	few	.	CASSLVASGANVLTF	TGCGCCAGCAGCTTGGTAGCTTCTGGGGCCAACGTCCTGACTTTC
TRBV7-7	TRBJ1-5	many	.	CASSSREGQPQHF	TGTGCTAGCAGCTCTCGGGAGGGTCAGCCCCAGCATTTT
TRBV5-1	TRBJ2-3	few	TRBD2	CASSQGLAAITDTQYF	TGCGCCAGCAGCCAGGGACTAGCGGCGATCACAGATACGCAGTATTTT
TRBV12-3/TRBV12-4	TRBJ2-7	.	.	CASSFGHSGFNEQYF	TGTGCCAGCAGCTTCGGACACAGTGGTTTCAACGAGCAGTACTTC
TRBV18	TRBJ1-4	.	.	CASSPSGEKLFF	TGTGCCAGCTCACCATCCGGTGAAAAACTGTTTTTT
TRBV7-2	TRBJ1-4	many	.	CASSLVGQSHEKLFF	TGTGCCAGCAGCTTAGTAGGACAGTCTCATGAAAAACTGTTTTTT
TRBV6-5	TRBJ2-1	.	.	CASSYFASDNEQFF	TGTGCCAGCAGTTACTTTGCTAGCGACAATGAGCAGTTCTTC
TRBV10-3	TRBJ2-3	many	.	CAISGQPDLTDTQYF	TGTGCCATCAGTGGGCAGCCAGACTTAACAGATACGCAGTATTTT
TRBV4-3	TRBJ2-3	few	.	CASSQEGGGTQYF	TGCGCCAGCAGCCAAGAAGGCGGTGGTACGCAGTATTTT